These T cell receptor beta chains were read from a single sample in a study of cytomegalovirus exposure and HLA in healthy donors. Sequenced by immunoSEQ multiplex PCR; TCRdb stores in-frame clones only, minus some. The table shows 150,000 to 200,000 clones, with roughly 70% occurring only once. The specimen sequenced was PBMCs. The source is a woman in her 50s in good health and CMV-seropositive. Both conserved end residues are part of each CDR3. The D gene is left open where the match is weak. Not every row has a clone size; where given, it reads once, few, many or a size class.

V,D,size,J,CDR3,DNA
TRBV5-1,TRBD1,once,TRBJ2-2,CASSHGTATGELFF,TGCGCCAGCAGCCACGGGACAGCTACCGGGGAGCTGTTTTTT
TRBV5-1,NA,NA,TRBJ2-3,CASRQGTDTQYF,TGCGCCAGCAGGCAGGGCACAGATACGCAGTATTTT
TRBV27,NA,NA,TRBJ2-5,CASSFRTTRGETQYF,TGTGCCAGCAGTTTCAGGACTACCCGGGGCGAGACCCAGTACTTC
TRBV18,TRBD2,NA,TRBJ2-7,CASSPFGGVSYEQYF,TGTGCCAGCTCGCCTTTCGGGGGGGTCTCCTACGAGCAGTACTTC
TRBV6-5,NA,NA,TRBJ1-6,CASSPGIESPLHF,TGTGCCAGCAGCCCAGGGATAGAGTCACCCCTCCACTTT
TRBV7-6,NA,NA,TRBJ1-3,CASSSVQARAGTIYF,TGTGCCAGCAGCTCAGTACAGGCTAGAGCGGGCACCATATATTTT
TRBV7-9,NA,NA,TRBJ2-7,CATEAPDSELLSYSYEQYF,TGTGCCACGGAGGCACCGGACAGCGAACTACTCTCGTACTCCTACGAGCAGTACTTC
TRBV4-1,TRBD2,NA,TRBJ2-3,CASSRSSGEAGDTQYF,TGCGCCAGCAGCCGATCTAGCGGAGAAGCGGGAGATACGCAGTATTTT
TRBV2,NA,once,TRBJ2-4,CASRRELNIQYF,TGTGCCAGCAGGAGGGAGCTAAACATTCAGTACTTC
TRBV7-2,NA,NA,TRBJ2-5,CASSAPAGLNQETQYF,TGTGCCAGCAGCGCCCCCGCAGGGCTAAACCAAGAGACCCAGTACTTC
TRBV6-5,NA,NA,TRBJ2-5,CASSYLLAETQYF,TGTGCCAGCAGTTACTTACTAGCAGAGACCCAGTACTTC
TRBV5-1,NA,NA,TRBJ2-1,CASSLVFGGNYNEQFF,TGCGCCAGCAGCTTGGTGTTTGGGGGGAATTACAATGAGCAGTTCTTC
TRBV10-1,TRBD1,NA,TRBJ2-5,CASSQGAWETQYF,TGCGCCAGCAGCCAGGGGGCCTGGGAGACCCAGTACTTC
TRBV10-2,TRBD2,NA,TRBJ2-5,CASSEPSGGPQETQYF,TGCGCCAGCAGTGAGCCCAGCGGGGGCCCACAAGAGACCCAGTACTTC
TRBV7-8,NA,NA,TRBJ1-2,CASSLGGRWNYGYTF,TGTGCCAGCAGCTTAGGAGGGAGATGGAACTATGGCTACACCTTC
TRBV27,TRBD2,NA,TRBJ2-3,CASSSAGSGTDTQYF,TGTGCCAGCAGTTCAGCGGGGAGCGGCACAGATACGCAGTATTTT
TRBV27,NA,NA,TRBJ1-1,CASSQSRQRQTEAFF,TGTGCCAGCAGTCAATCCCGACAGAGGCAGACTGAAGCTTTCTTT
TRBV5-1,NA,NA,TRBJ1-2,CASSLEGAYGYTF,TGCGCCAGCAGCTTGGAAGGGGCCTATGGCTACACCTTC